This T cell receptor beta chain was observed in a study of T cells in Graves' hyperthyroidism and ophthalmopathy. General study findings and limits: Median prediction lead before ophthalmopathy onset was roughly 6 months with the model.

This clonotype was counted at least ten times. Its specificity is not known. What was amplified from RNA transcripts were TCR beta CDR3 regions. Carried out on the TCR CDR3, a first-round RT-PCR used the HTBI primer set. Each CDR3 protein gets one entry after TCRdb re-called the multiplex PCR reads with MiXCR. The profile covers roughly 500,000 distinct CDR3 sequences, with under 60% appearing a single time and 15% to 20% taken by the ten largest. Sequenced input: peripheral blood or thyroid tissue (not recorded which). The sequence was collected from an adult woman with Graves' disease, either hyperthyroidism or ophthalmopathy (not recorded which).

The CDR3 reads CASSGDRGRHGYTF. CDR3 coding DNA: TGTGCCAGCAGCGGGGACAGGGGGCGACATGGCTACACCTTC. This chain joins TRBV28 and TRBJ1-2; TRBD1 matches at 12 bases. There are 14 residues in the CDR3. Trimming cost V 6 bases and J 6 bases; bases outside gene matches: 5. The germline gives CDR1 MDHEN, CDR2 SYDVKM.